A single sample is the source of the 9 T cell receptor beta chains below, sequenced in a study of graft-versus-host responses after intestinal transplantation. Some clones are missing from TCRdb's copy, which holds only in-frame ones; the method was immunoSEQ multiplex PCR. The data show tens of thousands of clones, 91% seen once. Which antigens these TCRs recognize remains unknown. Sequenced here: unstimulated CD4+ T cells sorted from spleen or lymph node cells, sampled before intestinal transplant. These receptors originate from a human donor who received an intestinal transplant.

The V call is TRBV7-9, the J call TRBJ2-3; the D gene is possibly TRBD1 (7 bases). Germline V gene lookup returns CDR1 SEHNR and CDR2 FQNEAQ (reference sequence). V dropped 5 bases and J dropped 3 bases, with 12 bases sitting between them. The CDR3 extends over 14 amino acids. CDR3 DNA sequence: TGTGCCAGCAGCGGGGCAGGGGGGACAGATACGCAGTATTTT. This encodes CASSGAGGTDTQYF.

V is TRBV7-2 and J is TRBJ1-1, with 10 bases identical to TRBD1. The V gene end was trimmed by 3 bases and the J gene end by 3 bases; junction bases not matched to a gene: 7. The germline gives CDR1 SGHTA, CDR2 FQGNSA. The CDR3 has 16 residues. The CDR3 coding sequence is TGTGCCAGCAGCTTGACAGGGGGCACGACTGACACTGAAGCTTTCTTT. Its translation: CASSLTGGTTDTEAFF.

V and J are TRBV7-2 and TRBJ2-3; TRBD1 matches at 9 bases. The CDR3 loop spans 16 amino acids. Germline V lookup: CDR1 SGHTA, CDR2 FQGNSA. After removal of 5 bases from V and 0 bases from J, the junction contained 6 bases not matched to a gene. The CDR3 reads CASSRDRAPSTDTQYF. The CDR3 DNA is TGTGCCAGCAGCCGGGACAGGGCGCCTAGCACAGATACGCAGTATTTT.

This chain uses TRBV14 with TRBJ2-1, with 8 bases matching TRBD2. Germline values: CDR1 SGHDN, CDR2 FVKESK. The CDR3 extends over 16 amino acids. J was trimmed by 0 bases and V by 6 bases; bases with no gene match: 7. This chain's CDR3 is CASSPTGGSSYNEQFF. Here the CDR3 DNA reads TGTGCCAGCAGTCCAACGGGGGGGAGCTCCTACAATGAGCAGTTCTTC.

Only one count was recorded for this clone. The gene calls are TRBV27 and TRBJ1-6, with D perhaps TRBD1 (6 bases). Trimming took 6 bases from V and 0 from J, leaving 9 bases between them. The length of the CDR3 is 15 residues. Looked up from germline, CDR1 is MNHEY and CDR2 is SMNVEV (reference sequence). The CDR3 coding sequence is TGTGCCAGCAGAGACAGGCGCTCCTATAATTCACCCCTCCACTTT. Protein product: CASRDRRSYNSPLHF.

This chain links TRBV10-1 with TRBJ2-3; D is perhaps TRBD2 (5 bases). With 3 bases removed from V and 0 bases from J, the gap between germline ends came to 13 bases. Germline V gene lookup returns CDR1 WNHNN and CDR2 SYGVQD (reference sequence). CDR3 length equals 16 residues. The chain's CDR3 is CASSDSGSPSTDTQYF. The CDR3, as DNA: TGCGCCAGCAGTGACTCGGGATCTCCGAGCACAGATACGCAGTATTTT.

The genes are TRBV30 and TRBJ2-5; D gene uncertain. This CDR3 has 11 amino acids. Germline V gene lookup returns CDR1 GTSNPN and CDR2 SVGIG (reference sequence). V shed 4 bases and J shed 5 bases, with 8 bases lying between them. CDR3 sequence (DNA): TGTGCCTGGATAGCAGCGGAGACCCAGTACTTC. Amino acids: CAWIAAETQYF.

The rearrangement uses TRBV11-2 and TRBJ2-7, with D maybe TRBD1 (5 bases). Trimming left V 5 bases short and J 4 bases short, with 9 bases between. This CDR3 comprises 12 residues. Per the germline V gene, CDR1 is SGHAT and CDR2 is FQNNGV. CDR3 protein: CASSLQGYEQYF. The DNA of the CDR3 is TGTGCCAGCAGCCTCCAGGGTTACGAGCAGTACTTC.

This chain uses TRBV5-4 with TRBJ2-5; 10 bases agree with TRBD1. Germline-derived CDR1 and CDR2 are SGHNT and YYREEE (reference sequence). Trimming at V came to 4 bases and at J to 3 bases, leaving 3 bases not matched to a gene. This CDR3 spans 14 amino acids. Here the CDR3 reads CASSRTGGKETQYF. The CDR3 nucleotides read TGTGCCAGCAGCCGGACAGGGGGAAAAGAGACCCAGTACTTC.